This T cell receptor (beta chain) comes out of a study of cytomegalovirus exposure and HLA in healthy donors. Overall study: Roughly 85 million unique TCRs from HLA-typed donors made up an early data release.

In the PCR, 60 Vbeta and 13 Jbeta primers were used. Original methodology: About 11 million of the roughly 77 million unique TCR beta chains counted in a later analysis were shared. The table came from immunoSEQ multiplex PCR; TCRdb's copy has only in-frame clones and leaves some out. For V, J and clone size, that table is used; D and trimming come from the DNA. Seen here are 150,000 or so clones, around 76% observed once, and the top ten hold approximately 7.1%. CDR3 length: 13 residues. V was shortened by 9 bases and J by 3 bases, with 14 bases between the two germline ends. Germline V lookup: CDR1 LNHDA, CDR2 SQIVND (reference sequence).

The receptor was derived from a man between 40 and 49 years old in good health and CMV-seropositive. The chain employs TRBV19 and TRBJ1-1; a weak D match, TRBD1 (6 bases). The sample consisted of PBMCs. Here the CDR3 reads CASAIRGYTEAFF. In DNA form, the CDR3 reads TGTGCCAGCGCAATCAGGGGTTACACTGAAGCTTTCTTT.